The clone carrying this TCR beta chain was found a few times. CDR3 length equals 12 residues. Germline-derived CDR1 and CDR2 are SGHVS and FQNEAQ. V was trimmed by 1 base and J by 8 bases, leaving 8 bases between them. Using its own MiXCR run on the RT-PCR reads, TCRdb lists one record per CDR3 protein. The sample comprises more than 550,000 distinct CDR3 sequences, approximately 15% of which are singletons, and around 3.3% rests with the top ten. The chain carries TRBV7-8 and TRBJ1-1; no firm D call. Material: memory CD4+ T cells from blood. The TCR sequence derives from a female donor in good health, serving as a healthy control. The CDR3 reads CASSLVIGEAFF. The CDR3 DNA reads TGTGCCAGCAGCTTAGTTATAGGGGAAGCTTTCTTT.